This is a list of T cell receptor beta chains from one sample in a study of blood T cells in healthy people across ages. TCRdb passed the 5' RACE reads through MiXCR, listing each CDR3 protein once. This table holds approximately 1,000,000 distinct CDR3 sequences, 35% to 50% found once. The sequencing sample was made of blood. These receptors were collected from a woman aged 55 to 70 in good health. The CDR3 runs from the conserved cysteine through the conserved F or W. Fields, in order: V gene, clone size, J gene, D gene, CDR3 DNA, CDR3 protein. D genes are given only for firm matches. Clone sizes are given selectively: once, few, many, or a class where the clone is expanded.

TRBV10-2	NA	TRBJ2-3	NA	TGCGCCAGCAGTGAACAGGCAACAGGTACGCAGTATTTT	CASSEQATGTQYF
TRBV7-3	few	TRBJ2-1	NA	TGTGCCAGCAGCTTACGAGCGGCTAACAATGAGCAGTTCTTC	CASSLRAANNEQFF
TRBV5-1	NA	TRBJ1-4	NA	TGCGCCAGCAGCTTGGCGGCATCTGAAAAACTGTTTTTT	CASSLAASEKLFF
TRBV7-7	NA	TRBJ2-5	NA	TGTGCCAGCAGCGGCCGGGCTGAAGAGACCCAGTACTTC	CASSGRAEETQYF
TRBV9	NA	TRBJ2-3	NA	TGTGCCAGCAGCGTAGCGGGAGAAGATACGCAGTATTTT	CASSVAGEDTQYF
TRBV3-1	NA	TRBJ2-1	NA	TGTGCCAGCAGCCATATAGGGAGCTACAATGAGCAGTTCTTC	CASSHIGSYNEQFF
TRBV6-1	NA	TRBJ1-2	TRBD1	TGTGCCAGCAGTGCCCCCTCAGGGGGCGGGAGGTATGGCTACACCTTC	CASSAPSGGGRYGYTF
TRBV14	many	TRBJ2-7	TRBD2	TGTGCCAGCAGCTCTCGGACTAGCGGGAGAGACGAGCAGTACTTC	CASSSRTSGRDEQYF
TRBV11-2	NA	TRBJ2-4	TRBD1	TGTGCCAGCAGCAGACAACAGGGGGCCGCTGCCAAAAACATTCAGTACTTC	CASSRQQGAAAKNIQYF
TRBV3-1	NA	TRBJ2-1	TRBD2	TGTGCCAGCAGCCACAAGGCGGTAGCGGGATACGCCTACTACAATGAGCAGTTCTTC	CASSHKAVAGYAYYNEQFF
TRBV5-1	NA	TRBJ2-1	NA	TGCGCCAGCAGACAAGACGGTACAAACTACAATGAGCAGTTCTTC	CASRQDGTNYNEQFF
TRBV7-9	NA	TRBJ2-5	NA	TGTTCCAGCAGCTTTGCGTGGGAGACCCAGTACTTC	CSSSFAWETQYF
TRBV7-2	NA	TRBJ2-3	TRBD2	TGTGCCGCGGGAGGTAGGGCAGATACGCAGTATTTT	CAAGGRADTQYF
TRBV20-1	NA	TRBJ2-7	NA	TGCAGTGCTAGAGAGATGGCTAGCTCATACGAGCAGTACTTC	CSAREMASSYEQYF
TRBV5-6	few	TRBJ1-2	TRBD1	TGTGCCAGCAGCCCCGGGACAGGGGTTATGTATGGCTACACCTTC	CASSPGTGVMYGYTF
TRBV11-2	NA	TRBJ2-2	NA	TGTGCCAGCAGTTGGAACCGGGGAGGGGGCACCGGGGAGCTGTTTTTT	CASSWNRGGGTGELFF
TRBV14	NA	TRBJ1-2	NA	TGTGCCAGCAGCCGCATGTCGGGCGCCGGAGGCTACACCTTC	CASSRMSGAGGYTF
TRBV9	NA	TRBJ2-3	TRBD2	TGTGCCAGCAGCGTCCAGACAGGGACCGGGACTAGCGGGAGGGATACGCAGTATTTT	CASSVQTGTGTSGRDTQYF
TRBV10-3	few	TRBJ2-3	NA	TGTGCCATCAGCTCCCGCACAGATACGCAGTATTTT	CAISSRTDTQYF
TRBV7-8	NA	TRBJ1-2	TRBD1	TGTGCCAGCAGCCCGAACAGGGGCGGGAACTATGGCTACACCTTC	CASSPNRGGNYGYTF
TRBV4-1	NA	TRBJ2-7	TRBD2	TGCGCCAGCAGCCAAGAGAGGACTAGCTCGCACGAGCAGTACTTC	CASSQERTSSHEQYF
TRBV5-1	once	TRBJ2-1	TRBD1	TGCGCCAGCAGCTCGGGGGACAGGGGCTACGATGAGCAGTTCTTC	CASSSGDRGYDEQFF
TRBV6-5	few	TRBJ2-5	NA	TGTGCCAGCAGTCCAGACCTGGACCAAGAGACCCAGTACTTC	CASSPDLDQETQYF
TRBV14	few	TRBJ1-6	NA	TGTGCCAGCAGCCCGACAGGTTTGACCCTCCACTTT	CASSPTGLTLHF
TRBV27	NA	TRBJ2-7	NA	TGTGCCAGCAGTTCGGGGGTGGAATACGAGCAGTACTTC	CASSSGVEYEQYF
TRBV14	NA	TRBJ2-2	NA	TGTGCCAGCAGCCGGGTCCAGGGGTACACCGGGGAGCTGTTTTTT	CASSRVQGYTGELFF
TRBV20-1	NA	TRBJ2-3	TRBD2	TGCAGTGCTAGGGCTAGCGGGGGCAAGTACACAGATACGCAGTATTTT	CSARASGGKYTDTQYF
TRBV6-5	few	TRBJ1-5	NA	TGTGCCAGCAGGTATCGTGGGAATAGCAATCAGCCCCAGCATTTT	CASRYRGNSNQPQHF
TRBV20-1	NA	TRBJ2-7	NA	TGCAGTGCTAGACCCAGCGTGTCCTACGAGCAGTACTTC	CSARPSVSYEQYF
TRBV15	few	TRBJ1-2	TRBD1	TGTGCCACCAGCAGCATCGCGGGACAGGGGACCTATGGCTACACCTTC	CATSSIAGQGTYGYTF